Listed here are 20 T cell receptor beta chains from one sample, sequenced in a study of T cell responses to AZD1222 COVID-19 vaccine. Generated by immunoSEQ multiplex PCR, the TCRdb table keeps only in-frame clones and is missing some. Of roughly 93,000 clones listed, 90% were seen once; the top ten hold 26%. The material sequenced was peripheral blood, taken on day 0 of AZD1222 vaccination. Every receptor here comes from an adult in good health.

The CDR3 coding sequence is TGTGCCAGCAGCTTAGCCGGGACAGGGGTCGGAAACACCATATATTTT. The encoded protein is CASSLAGTGVGNTIYF. V and J are TRBV7-8 and TRBJ1-3; TRBD1 agrees at 10 bases. The germline CDR1 and CDR2 sequences are SGHVS and FQNEAQ. V shed 0 bases and J 4 bases; nucleotides not matched to a gene: 3. The CDR3 length is 16 residues. The variable domain in full, completed from reference TRBV7-8 and TRBJ1-3, reads GAGVSQSPRYKVAKRGQDVALRCDPISGHVSLFWYQQALGQGPEFLTYFQNEAQLDKSGLPSDRFFAERPEGSVSTLKIQRTQQEDSAVYLCASSLAGTGVGNTIYFGEGSWLTVV.

The gene calls are TRBV5-4 and TRBJ2-1, with D hard to call. The CDR3 loop spans 15 amino acids. Germline loops: CDR1 SGHNT, CDR2 YYREEE (reference sequence). With 2 bases removed from V and 1 base from J, the gap between germline ends came to 10 bases. The CDR3 DNA is TGTGCCAGCAGCTTAAATGGACCATCCTACAATGAGCAGTTCTTC. Translation: CASSLNGPSYNEQFF.

This chain links TRBV20-1 with TRBJ1-2; tentative D call: TRBD1 (6 bases). The germline V gene encodes CDR1 DFQATT and CDR2 SNEGSKA (reference sequence). The CDR3 is made up of 13 amino acids. V dropped 3 bases and J dropped 2 bases, with 10 bases sitting between them. Here the CDR3 DNA reads TGCAGTGCTAGTCAGGGGCGAAACTATGGCTACACCTTC. Amino acids: CSASQGRNYGYTF.

This chain joins TRBV7-9 and TRBJ1-1; 8 nucleotides line up with TRBD1. Looked up from germline, CDR1 is SEHNR and CDR2 is FQNEAQ (reference sequence). CDR3 length: 14 residues. V trimming: 5 bases; J trimming: 4 bases; junction bases outside the gene matches: 6. The chain's CDR3 is CASSKQGEVTEAFF. CDR3 coding DNA: TGTGCCAGCAGCAAACAGGGGGAGGTCACTGAAGCTTTCTTT.

The V gene is TRBV7-2, the J gene TRBJ1-2; D call uncertain. The CDR3 sequence is 14 residues long. Trimming cost V 6 bases and J 8 bases, with 19 bases left between them. Germline CDR1 reads SGHTA; CDR2 reads FQGNSA. The CDR3: CASSPAGRSEGYTF. CDR3 bases: TGTGCCAGCAGTCCGGCCGGGCGGAGTGAAGGCTACACCTTC.

The genes are TRBV10-2 and TRBJ1-2; D uncertain. With 0 bases removed from V and 9 bases from J, the gap between germline ends came to 11 bases. Germline V gives CDR1 WSHSY, CDR2 SAAADI. This CDR3 spans 13 amino acids. CDR3 residues: CASSESDLSSYTF. In nucleotides, the CDR3 is TGCGCCAGCAGTGAGTCGGACCTCAGTAGCTACACCTTC.

The CDR3 reads CASSPGQWNTEAFF. The DNA for the CDR3 is TGTGCCAGCAGCCCGGGACAGTGGAACACTGAAGCTTTCTTT. V and J are TRBV3-1 (or the pseudogene TRBV3-2) and TRBJ1-1; 7 bases align to TRBD1. Germline-derived CDR1 and CDR2 are LGHDT and YNNKEL (reference sequence). V lost 4 bases to trimming and J lost 1 base; unmatched junction nucleotides: 3. The CDR3 length is 14 residues.

The rearrangement joins TRBV19 to TRBJ2-3, with D possibly matching TRBD2 (6 bases). V gave up 5 bases and J gave up 4 bases, with 16 bases separating them. Per the germline V gene, CDR1 is LNHDA and CDR2 is SQIVND (reference sequence). This CDR3 has 15 amino acids. CDR3 nucleotides: TGTGCCAGTAGTCCCTCTGCGGGAACCGCAGATACGCAGTATTTT. This translates into CASSPSAGTADTQYF.

The chain carries TRBV5-4 and TRBJ2-1, with D unresolved. Germline values: CDR1 SGHNT, CDR2 YYREEE (reference sequence). The CDR3 consists of 11 residues. V was pared by 0 bases and J by 9 bases, with 4 bases between. The CDR3 DNA reads as TGTGCCAGCAGCTTGGGCCGTGAGCAGTTCTTC. This translates into CASSLGREQFF.

V gene TRBV7-2 combines with J gene TRBJ1-4, with unresolved D. Germline CDR1 is SGHTA and CDR2 is FQGNSA. V shed 1 base and J shed 12 bases, with 12 bases lying between them. The CDR3 runs 13 residues. CDR3 sequence: CASSLGPSEELFF. The CDR3 bases are TGTGCCAGCAGCTTAGGACCTTCGGAGGAACTGTTTTTT.

The J gene is TRBJ1-3, the V gene TRBV10-3; D unclear. Trimming removed 7 bases at V and 4 bases at J, with 8 bases between. Germline V CDR1 and CDR2: ENHRY, SYGVKD. CDR3 size: 12 residues. The CDR3 sequence is CAIIAPGNTIYF. The DNA of the CDR3 is TGTGCCATCATAGCCCCCGGAAACACCATATATTTT.

The CDR3 nucleotides read TGTGCCAGCAGCCTCTGGGACGACAACTCTGGGGCCAACGTCCTGACTTTC. It encodes CASSLWDDNSGANVLTF. The chain combines TRBV9 with TRBJ2-6; D tentatively reads TRBD1 or TRBD2 (5 bases each). Germline V gene data show CDR1 as SGDLS and CDR2 as YYNGEE. This CDR3 has 17 residues. V lost 4 bases, J lost 0 bases, and 14 bases lay in between.

The chain uses TRBV4-3 and TRBJ2-2, with D tentatively TRBD2 (5 bases). Germline assignment: CDR1 LGHNA and CDR2 YSLEER. This CDR3 has 15 amino acids. The ends were cut back, 4 bases at V and 3 bases at J, with 12 bases in the middle. The CDR3 DNA is TGCGCCAGCAGCCTTCGTCGGGATCACACCGGGGAGCTGTTTTTT. Protein: CASSLRRDHTGELFF.

The chain is built from TRBV28 and TRBJ1-1; unclear D gene. This CDR3 has 14 amino acids. Germline V gene lookup returns CDR1 MDHEN and CDR2 SYDVKM. Trimming cost V 4 bases and J 0 bases, with 9 bases left between them. The CDR3 protein is CASSSDGMNTEAFF. CDR3 sequence (DNA): TGTGCCAGCAGTTCCGACGGGATGAACACTGAAGCTTTCTTT.

The rearrangement uses TRBV18 and TRBJ2-1; a weak D match, TRBD2 (6 bases). Germline lookup yields CDR1 KGHSH and CDR2 LQKENI. V was pared by 3 bases and J by 4 bases, with 19 bases between. CDR3 size: 17 residues. CDR3 protein: CASSPSSGGAGYNEQFF. CDR3 sequence (DNA): TGTGCCAGCTCACCGTCCTCAGGCGGGGCGGGGTACAATGAGCAGTTCTTC.

This clone was counted a single time. The V and J genes are TRBV7-2 and TRBJ2-1, with 13 bases lining up with TRBD2. The V and J ends lost 4 bases and 10 bases, in that order; junction bases with no gene match: 10. The CDR3 length is 16 residues. CDR1 SGHTA and CDR2 FQGNSA come from the germline V gene. The CDR3 sequence: CASSSARTSGRWEQFF. CDR3 in DNA: TGTGCCAGCAGCTCCGCCCGGACTAGCGGGAGATGGGAGCAGTTCTTC.

The chain links TRBV7-2 to TRBJ2-2; D gene ambiguous. V lost 0 bases, J lost 1 base, and 3 bases lay in between. The germline gives CDR1 SGHTA, CDR2 FQGNSA. The CDR3 contains 14 residues. DNA for the CDR3: TGTGCCAGCAGCTTAGCCCAGAACACCGGGGAGCTGTTTTTT. It translates to CASSLAQNTGELFF.

The chain couples TRBV18 to TRBJ2-4; 14 nucleotides agree with TRBD2. The J segment lost 6 bases and the V segment lost 3 bases, leaving 1 base of the junction unmatched. The germline CDR1 and CDR2 sequences are KGHSH and LQKENI. This CDR3 is built from 15 residues. The DNA for the CDR3 is TGTGCCAGCTCACCGGGGACTAGCGGGAGAAACATTCAGTACTTC. Protein sequence: CASSPGTSGRNIQYF. Full variable domain (rest looked up from reference TRBV18 and TRBJ2-4): NAGVMQNPRHLVRRRGQEARLRCSPMKGHSHVYWYRQLPEEGLKFMVYLQKENIIDESGMPKERFSAEFPKEGPSILRIQQVVRGDSAAYFCASSPGTSGRNIQYFGAGTRLSVL.

In DNA form, the CDR3 reads TGTGCCAGCAGCGCCGGCGCAGGGTTTTTCACAGATACGCAGTATTTT. This gives the protein CASSAGAGFFTDTQYF. This rearrangement joins TRBV5-4 to TRBJ2-3, with a tentative D call TRBD1 (5 bases). The CDR3 runs to 16 residues. Trimming removed 4 bases at V and 2 bases at J, with 17 bases between. CDR1 is SGHNT and CDR2 is YYREEE in the germline V gene (reference sequence).

V gene TRBV12-2 combines with J gene TRBJ2-7; the DNA was not compared with TRBD1, the D call given in the table. TRBV12-2 is a known pseudogene. The CDR3 sequence is 18 residues long. The CDR3 region is CASRLANDRPINSYEQYF. CDR3 bases: TGTGCAAGTCGCTTAGCGAACGACAGACCGATCAACTCCTACGAGCAGTACTTC.